The T cell receptor beta chain described here comes from a study of CD8+CD57+ T cells in acquired aplastic anemia. General study results and limits: Fewer than 35 shared CD8+ CDR3s appeared highly expressed within patients' immunodominant clones.

The CDR3 is made up of 15 amino acids. Germline lookup yields CDR1 SGHTA and CDR2 FQGNSA. In the case of this clonotype: Its target is unknown. A junction end diverges from the germline sequence, so it may reflect a read error.

TCR beta VDJ and CDR3 were profiled, and genomic DNA was the template. A single record per CDR3 protein comes from TCRdb applying MiXCR to the reads. The sample lists around 190,000 distinct CDR3 sequences, around 59% occurring once. The specimen sequenced was sorted CD4+, CD8+, or CD8+CD57+ T cells (not recorded which) from PBMCs. The chain combines TRBV7-2 with TRBJ2-2; 9 nucleotides match TRBD1. The receptor's source is a human donor in good health, serving as a control. The CDR3 region has the DNA TGTGCCAGCAGCCCCGGGACAGGGAACACCGGGGAGCTGTCTTGG. Amino acid sequence: CASSPGTGNTGELSW.